Listed below are T cell receptor beta chains from one sample, sequenced in a study of blood T cells in healthy people across ages. TCRdb ran MiXCR on the 5' RACE reads and lists one entry per CDR3 protein. The sample lists 1.5 million to 2 million distinct CDR3 sequences, roughly a third occurring once. Sequenced sample: blood. Receptor source: a woman in her 30s in good health. Each CDR3 is given with its conserved first and last residue. Fields, in order: clone size, D gene, J gene, V gene, CDR3 protein, CDR3 DNA. The D gene is left open where the match is weak. Expanded clones get a size class; other rows say once, few or many, or leave the size out.

clone size: .; D gene: TRBD2; J gene: TRBJ2-2; V gene: TRBV29-1; CDR3 protein: CSVSTLTSGSSGELFF; CDR3 DNA: TGCAGCGTCTCAACCCTGACTAGCGGGAGTTCCGGGGAGCTGTTTTTT
clone size: .; D gene: TRBD1; J gene: TRBJ1-1; V gene: TRBV6-6; CDR3 protein: CASSYSRDRAVGTEAFF; CDR3 DNA: TGTGCCAGCAGTTACAGTAGGGACAGGGCGGTTGGGACTGAAGCTTTCTTT
clone size: .; D gene: .; J gene: TRBJ1-1; V gene: TRBV12-3/TRBV12-4; CDR3 protein: CASSLQGFLYTEAFF; CDR3 DNA: TGTGCCAGCAGTTTACAGGGTTTCTTGTACACTGAAGCTTTCTTT
clone size: many; D gene: .; J gene: TRBJ2-7; V gene: TRBV5-1; CDR3 protein: CASSLEAEQYF; CDR3 DNA: TGCGCCAGCAGCTTGGAGGCGGAGCAGTACTTC
clone size: few; D gene: .; J gene: TRBJ1-6; V gene: TRBV7-2; CDR3 protein: CASSPTMGKTSPLHF; CDR3 DNA: TGTGCCAGCAGCCCCACTATGGGGAAGACTTCACCCCTCCACTTT
clone size: many; D gene: .; J gene: TRBJ1-1; V gene: TRBV20-1; CDR3 protein: CSARPLDLGTEAFF; CDR3 DNA: TGCAGTGCTAGACCCCTGGATCTTGGGACTGAAGCTTTCTTT
clone size: .; D gene: .; J gene: TRBJ1-5; V gene: TRBV6-2/TRBV6-3; CDR3 protein: CASSPQRNQPQHF; CDR3 DNA: TGTGCCAGCAGTCCACAGAGAAATCAGCCCCAGCATTTT
clone size: few; D gene: TRBD1; J gene: TRBJ1-1; V gene: TRBV5-5; CDR3 protein: CASSPGRDRSEAFF; CDR3 DNA: TGTGCCAGCAGCCCGGGAAGGGACAGATCTGAAGCTTTCTTT
clone size: .; D gene: .; J gene: TRBJ2-3; V gene: TRBV7-9; CDR3 protein: CASSFSGATLDTQYF; CDR3 DNA: TGTGCCAGCAGCTTTAGCGGAGCAACGTTGGATACGCAGTATTTT
clone size: .; D gene: .; J gene: TRBJ2-3; V gene: TRBV6-1; CDR3 protein: CASSEEAALADTQYF; CDR3 DNA: TGTGCCAGCAGTGAAGAGGCCGCCCTGGCAGATACGCAGTATTTT
clone size: .; D gene: TRBD1; J gene: TRBJ1-4; V gene: TRBV7-9; CDR3 protein: CASSLRDREKLFF; CDR3 DNA: TGTGCCAGCAGCTTAAGGGACAGAGAAAAACTGTTTTTT
clone size: .; D gene: .; J gene: TRBJ2-4; V gene: TRBV28; CDR3 protein: CASSPRQEAFEQYF; CDR3 DNA: TGTGCCAGCAGTCCCCGACAGGAGGCCTTTGAGCAGTACTTC
clone size: .; D gene: .; J gene: TRBJ2-3; V gene: TRBV15; CDR3 protein: CATRSRDKTTDTQYF; CDR3 DNA: TGTGCCACCAGAAGCCGAGACAAGACCACAGATACGCAGTATTTT
clone size: few; D gene: .; J gene: TRBJ2-5; V gene: TRBV7-2; CDR3 protein: CASSLVGLQLQETQYF; CDR3 DNA: TGTGCCAGCAGCTTAGTTGGCCTTCAGCTTCAAGAGACCCAGTACTTC
clone size: .; D gene: .; J gene: TRBJ2-3; V gene: TRBV20-1; CDR3 protein: CSASGVLSTDTQYF; CDR3 DNA: TGCAGTGCTAGTGGGGTCCTTAGCACAGATACGCAGTATTTT
clone size: .; D gene: .; J gene: TRBJ2-7; V gene: TRBV7-8; CDR3 protein: CASSFSGNSHEQYF; CDR3 DNA: TGTGCCAGCAGCTTCAGCGGCAATTCCCACGAGCAGTACTTC
clone size: once; D gene: .; J gene: TRBJ1-1; V gene: TRBV3-1; CDR3 protein: CASSQGFGAFF; CDR3 DNA: TGTGCCAGCAGCCAAGGATTCGGAGCTTTCTTT
clone size: .; D gene: .; J gene: TRBJ2-7; V gene: TRBV21-1; CDR3 protein: CASSDYQDRGLFGVCEQYF; CDR3 DNA: TGTGCCAGCAGCGATTACCAGGACAGGGGGCTTTTTGGTGTATGCGAGCAGTACTTC
clone size: few; D gene: TRBD1; J gene: TRBJ2-3; V gene: TRBV11-1; CDR3 protein: CASRVTGGPDTQYF; CDR3 DNA: TGTGCCAGCAGAGTAACAGGGGGACCAGATACGCAGTATTTT
clone size: few; D gene: TRBD2; J gene: TRBJ2-4; V gene: TRBV5-1; CDR3 protein: CASSLDSRGRAKNIQYF; CDR3 DNA: TGCGCCAGCAGCTTGGATAGTCGCGGGAGGGCCAAAAACATTCAGTACTTC
clone size: .; D gene: .; J gene: TRBJ2-5; V gene: TRBV4-1; CDR3 protein: CASSQGGWQETQYF; CDR3 DNA: TGCGCCAGCAGCCAGGGGGGCTGGCAAGAGACCCAGTACTTC
clone size: .; D gene: .; J gene: TRBJ2-7; V gene: TRBV9; CDR3 protein: CASSVGRGSYERYF; CDR3 DNA: .
clone size: few; D gene: TRBD1; J gene: TRBJ2-1; V gene: TRBV20-1; CDR3 protein: CSARRDRQSSYNEQFF; CDR3 DNA: TGCAGTGCTAGAAGGGACAGGCAGAGCTCCTACAATGAGCAGTTCTTC
clone size: .; D gene: .; J gene: TRBJ1-6; V gene: TRBV3-1; CDR3 protein: CASSPRGTYNSPLHF; CDR3 DNA: TGTGCCAGCAGCCCCAGGGGTACCTATAATTCACCCCTCCACTTT
clone size: .; D gene: TRBD2; J gene: TRBJ2-1; V gene: TRBV4-1; CDR3 protein: CASSQDPAGGVNEQFF; CDR3 DNA: TGCGCCAGCAGCCAAGATCCAGCGGGAGGCGTCAATGAGCAGTTCTTC
clone size: .; D gene: .; J gene: TRBJ2-1; V gene: TRBV12-3/TRBV12-4; CDR3 protein: CASSLAHRDNEQFF; CDR3 DNA: TGTGCCAGCAGTTTAGCGCACAGGGACAATGAGCAGTTCTTC
clone size: .; D gene: .; J gene: TRBJ2-7; V gene: TRBV6-5; CDR3 protein: CASSYGGFGVYEQYF; CDR3 DNA: TGTGCCAGCAGTTACGGGGGCTTTGGGGTCTACGAGCAGTACTTC
clone size: .; D gene: TRBD1; J gene: TRBJ2-6; V gene: TRBV27; CDR3 protein: CASSPLGQAGANVLTF; CDR3 DNA: TGTGCCAGCAGTCCGCTCGGACAGGCTGGGGCCAACGTCCTGACTTTC
clone size: few; D gene: .; J gene: TRBJ1-1; V gene: TRBV5-5; CDR3 protein: CASSLVVREPNTEAFF; CDR3 DNA: TGTGCCAGCAGCTTGGTGGTTCGAGAACCGAACACTGAAGCTTTCTTT
clone size: .; D gene: TRBD2; J gene: TRBJ2-1; V gene: TRBV9; CDR3 protein: CASSVALAGVKGEQFF; CDR3 DNA: TGTGCCAGCAGCGTAGCACTAGCGGGAGTCAAGGGTGAGCAGTTCTTC
clone size: .; D gene: TRBD2; J gene: TRBJ2-7; V gene: TRBV30; CDR3 protein: CAWSRAGTSYEQYF; CDR3 DNA: TGTGCCTGGAGTCGAGCGGGAACCTCCTACGAGCAGTACTTC
clone size: .; D gene: .; J gene: TRBJ2-3; V gene: TRBV6-1; CDR3 protein: CASSETLTAGDTQYF; CDR3 DNA: TGTGCCAGCAGTGAAACTCTGACTGCGGGGGATACGCAGTATTTT
clone size: many; D gene: .; J gene: TRBJ2-7; V gene: TRBV29-1; CDR3 protein: CSVENSYEQYF; CDR3 DNA: TGCAGCGTTGAAAACAGCTACGAGCAGTACTTC
clone size: many; D gene: .; J gene: TRBJ2-5; V gene: TRBV12-3/TRBV12-4; CDR3 protein: CASSLAPQETQYF; CDR3 DNA: TGTGCCAGCAGTTTAGCTCCCCAAGAGACCCAGTACTTC
clone size: .; D gene: TRBD1; J gene: TRBJ2-5; V gene: TRBV29-1; CDR3 protein: CSVEEPHRGETQYF; CDR3 DNA: TGCAGCGTTGAAGAACCCCACAGGGGTGAGACCCAGTACTTC
clone size: few; D gene: .; J gene: TRBJ2-7; V gene: TRBV25-1; CDR3 protein: CASSTPTELNYEQYF; CDR3 DNA: TGTGCCAGCAGTACCCCGACGGAACTAAACTACGAGCAGTACTTC
clone size: .; D gene: TRBD2; J gene: TRBJ2-3; V gene: TRBV10-1; CDR3 protein: CASSEYTSGSTDTQYF; CDR3 DNA: TGCGCCAGCAGTGAGTATACTAGCGGGAGCACAGATACGCAGTATTTT